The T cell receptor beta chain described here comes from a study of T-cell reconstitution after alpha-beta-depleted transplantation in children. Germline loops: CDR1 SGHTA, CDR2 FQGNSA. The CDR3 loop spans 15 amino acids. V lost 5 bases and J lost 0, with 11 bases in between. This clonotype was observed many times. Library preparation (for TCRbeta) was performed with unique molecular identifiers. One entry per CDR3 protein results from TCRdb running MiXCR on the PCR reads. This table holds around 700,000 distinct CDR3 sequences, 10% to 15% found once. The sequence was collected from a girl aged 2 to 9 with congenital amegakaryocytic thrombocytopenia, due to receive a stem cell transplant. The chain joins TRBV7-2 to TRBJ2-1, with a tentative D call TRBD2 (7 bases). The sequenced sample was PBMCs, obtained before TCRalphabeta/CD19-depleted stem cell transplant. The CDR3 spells CASSRRGGSYNEQFF. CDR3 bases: TGTGCCAGCAGCAGGAGGGGGGGCTCCTACAATGAGCAGTTCTTC.